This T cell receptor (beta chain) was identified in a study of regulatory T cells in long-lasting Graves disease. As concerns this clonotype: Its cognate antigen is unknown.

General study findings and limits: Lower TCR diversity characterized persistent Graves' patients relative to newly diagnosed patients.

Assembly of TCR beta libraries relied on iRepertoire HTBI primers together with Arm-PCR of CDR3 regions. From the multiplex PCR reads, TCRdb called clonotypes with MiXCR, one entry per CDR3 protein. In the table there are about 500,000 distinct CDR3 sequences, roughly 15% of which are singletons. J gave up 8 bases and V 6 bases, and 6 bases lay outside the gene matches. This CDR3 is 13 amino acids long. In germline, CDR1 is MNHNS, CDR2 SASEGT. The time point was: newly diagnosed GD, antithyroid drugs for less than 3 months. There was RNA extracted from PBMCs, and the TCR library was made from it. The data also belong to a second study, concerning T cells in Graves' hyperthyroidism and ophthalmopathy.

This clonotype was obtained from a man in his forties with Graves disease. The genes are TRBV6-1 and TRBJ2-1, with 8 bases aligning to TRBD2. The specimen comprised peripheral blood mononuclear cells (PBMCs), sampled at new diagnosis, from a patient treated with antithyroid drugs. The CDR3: CASRAVAGYEQFF. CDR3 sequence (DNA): TGTGCCAGCAGGGCGGTAGCGGGATATGAGCAGTTCTTC.